Given below is one T cell receptor (beta chain) in context. This entry is derived from a study of PD-1 blockade in classical Hodgkin lymphoma. The time point here: cycle 4 day 1 (C4D1), after five to seven weeks of nivolumab. Relapse after autologous stem cell transplantation occurred in every patient, and brentuximab vedotin exposure varied. V was cut by 4 bases and J by 7 bases, with 10 bases left in between. Germline CDR1 reads ENHRY; CDR2 reads SYGVKD. The CDR3 sequence is 12 residues long. Profiled with immunoSEQ multiplex PCR; TCRdb holds only in-frame clones, not every one. The data contain 99,000 or so clones, around 90% of them seen just once; the ten biggest clones take up roughly 19%.

The sequencing here drew on peripheral blood mononuclear cells (PBMCs), taken before the fourth cycle of nivolumab. This chain joins TRBV10-3 and TRBJ2-5; D remains unclear. The source is a human donor with classical Hodgkin lymphoma. DNA for the CDR3: TGTGCCATCAGTGGGACGAGTGGGACCCAGTACTTC. Translation gives CAISGTSGTQYF.